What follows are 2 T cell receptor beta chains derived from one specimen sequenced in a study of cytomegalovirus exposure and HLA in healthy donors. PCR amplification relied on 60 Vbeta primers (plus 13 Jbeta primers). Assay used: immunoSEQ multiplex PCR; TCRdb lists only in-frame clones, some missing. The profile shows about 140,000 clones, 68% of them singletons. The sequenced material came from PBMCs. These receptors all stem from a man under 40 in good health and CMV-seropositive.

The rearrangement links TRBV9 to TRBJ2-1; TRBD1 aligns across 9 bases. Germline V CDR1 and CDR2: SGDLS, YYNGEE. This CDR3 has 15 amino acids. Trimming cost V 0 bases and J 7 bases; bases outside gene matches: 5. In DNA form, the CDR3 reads TGTGCCAGCAGCGTAGGGGACAGGGTTATTAATGAGCAGTTCTTC. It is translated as CASSVGDRVINEQFF.

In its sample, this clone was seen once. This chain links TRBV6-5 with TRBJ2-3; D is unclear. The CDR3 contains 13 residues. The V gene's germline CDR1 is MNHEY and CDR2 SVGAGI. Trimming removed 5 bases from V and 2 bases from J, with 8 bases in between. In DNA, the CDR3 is TGTGCCAGCAGTAGCCGTAACACAGATACGCAGTATTTT. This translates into CASSSRNTDTQYF.